This is a list of T cell receptor beta chains from one sample in a study of cytomegalovirus exposure and HLA in healthy donors. Clones were read by immunoSEQ multiplex PCR, and TCRdb kept only the in-frame ones, dropping some. The repertoire has about 130,000 clones, roughly 70% of them found once; the top ten carry over 2%. The sample taken for sequencing was PBMCs. Receptor source: a woman aged 40 to 49 in good health and CMV-seropositive. Each CDR3 is given with its conserved first and last residue. The D gene is left open where the match is weak. Clone size appears in some rows only: once, few, many, or a class for an expanded clone.

NA TRBJ2-7 TRBD1 TRBV18 CASSPGTGLYEQYF TGTGCCAGCTCGCCCGGGACAGGACTCTACGAGCAGTACTTC
NA TRBJ2-1 NA TRBV4-1 CASSRQREAVPYNEQFF TGCGCCAGCAGCCGCCAGAGGGAAGCGGTGCCCTACAATGAGCAGTTCTTC
NA TRBJ1-2 TRBD1 TRBV28 CASSKGTGHYGYTF TGTGCCAGCAGTAAAGGGACAGGGCACTATGGCTACACCTTC
few TRBJ2-1 TRBD1 TRBV5-1 CASSSTGDEQFF TGCGCCAGCAGCTCAACAGGGGATGAGCAGTTCTTC
NA TRBJ2-3 TRBD1 TRBV7-2 CASSPNRGPAYTQYF TGTGCCAGCAGTCCCAACAGGGGGCCGGCCTATACGCAGTATTTT
NA TRBJ2-2 TRBD2 TRBV5-6 CASSPTLPGGTGELFF TGTGCCAGCAGTCCCACCCTGCCGGGAGGCACCGGGGAGCTGTTTTTT
NA TRBJ1-1 NA TRBV6-1 CASSRGVNTEAFF TGTGCCAGCAGCCGGGGGGTGAACACTGAAGCTTTCTTT
few TRBJ2-7 TRBD2 TRBV6-5 CASSYSLAGGYEQYF TGTGCCAGCAGTTACTCGCTAGCGGGGGGTTACGAGCAGTACTTC
once TRBJ1-5 TRBD1 TRBV4-3 CASSQVEGANQPQHF TGCGCCAGCAGCCAAGTGGAGGGGGCAAATCAGCCCCAGCATTTT
NA TRBJ2-7 NA TRBV6-1 CASSGGSLPYEQYF TGTGCCAGCAGTGGAGGGAGTCTCCCCTACGAGCAGTACTTC
NA TRBJ2-3 NA TRBV21-1 CASSISGTSRSSTDTQYF TGTGCCAGCAGCATTTCCGGGACTAGCAGATCTAGCACAGATACGCAGTATTTT
NA TRBJ1-1 NA TRBV29-1 CSVEPRLDSEAFF TGCAGCGTTGAACCACGACTTGACAGTGAAGCTTTCTTT
NA TRBJ2-1 TRBD2 TRBV7-2 CASGLAGGPYNEQFF TGTGCCAGCGGACTAGCGGGGGGGCCCTACAATGAGCAGTTCTTC
once TRBJ1-5 NA TRBV30 CAWSEGLNQPQHF TGTGCCTGGAGTGAGGGACTAAATCAGCCCCAGCATTTT
NA TRBJ1-6 NA TRBV9 CASSVDAANSPLHF TGTGCCAGCAGCGTAGACGCCGCGAATTCACCCCTCCACTTT
few TRBJ2-7 NA TRBV5-7 CASSFMASYEQYF TGTGCCAGCAGCTTCATGGCCTCCTACGAGCAGTACTTC
NA TRBJ2-3 NA TRBV6-6 CASSYSNRDSTDTQYF TGTGCCAGCAGTTACTCGAACAGGGACAGCACAGATACGCAGTATTTT
NA TRBJ2-7 TRBD2 TRBV29-1 CSVTSGGTYEQYF TGCAGCGTTACTAGCGGGGGGACCTACGAGCAGTACTTC
once TRBJ1-1 NA TRBV4-3 CASSKAMTVMNTEAFF TGCGCCAGCAGCAAAGCCATGACAGTGATGAACACTGAAGCTTTCTTT
NA TRBJ2-7 TRBD2 TRBV6-5 CASRQGTSGTREQYF TGTGCCAGCAGACAAGGGACTAGCGGGACGCGCGAGCAGTACTTC
NA TRBJ2-2 NA TRBV7-2 CASSFRLVGGELFF TGTGCCAGCAGCTTTAGGCTAGTCGGCGGGGAGCTGTTTTTT
NA TRBJ2-7 TRBD2 TRBV2 CASTVDSGGREQYF TGTGCCAGCACCGTGGATAGCGGGGGGCGGGAGCAGTACTTC
NA TRBJ2-1 NA TRBV18 CASSPIGDEQFF TGTGCCAGCTCACCGATCGGAGATGAGCAGTTCTTC
NA TRBJ1-1 NA TRBV7-2 CASSLSVNTEAFF TGTGCCAGCAGCTTATCGGTTAACACTGAAGCTTTCTTT
NA TRBJ1-2 NA TRBV7-9 CASSLAWEGGGYTF TGTGCCAGCAGCTTAGCCTGGGAGGGTGGTGGCTACACCTTC
medium-sized TRBJ1-5 TRBD1 TRBV6-1 CASSPGTGGQPQHF TGTGCCAGCAGCCCCGGGACAGGGGGTCAGCCCCAGCATTTT
NA TRBJ2-2 TRBD2 TRBV18 CASSTTSGSSTGELFF TGTGCCAGCTCAACTACTAGCGGGAGTTCCACCGGGGAGCTGTTTTTT
NA TRBJ2-7 TRBD2 TRBV29-1 CSVEDGGRSGYEQYF TGCAGCGTTGAAGACGGCGGGAGGTCCGGCTACGAGCAGTACTTC
NA TRBJ2-5 NA TRBV5-1 CASSLEVEETQYF TGCGCCAGCAGCTTAGAGGTCGAAGAGACCCAGTACTTC
NA TRBJ1-5 NA TRBV18 CASSPYGDGNQPQHF TGTGCCAGCTCCCCCTACGGAGACGGCAATCAGCCCCAGCATTTT
NA TRBJ2-2 TRBD2 TRBV28 CASTLGGEFVAGELFF TGTGCCAGCACCCTGGGGGGGGAATTCGTCGCCGGGGAGCTGTTTTTT
NA TRBJ1-2 NA TRBV5-1 CASSSESGRYGYTF TGCGCCAGCAGCTCTGAGTCGGGTCGCTATGGCTACACCTTC
few TRBJ1-1 TRBD1 TRBV10-3 CAIRTGGNMNTEAFF TGTGCCATCAGAACAGGGGGCAACATGAACACTGAAGCTTTCTTT
NA TRBJ2-2 NA TRBV18 CASSPLGSGELFF TGTGCCAGCTCACCACTCGGGTCCGGGGAGCTGTTTTTT
few TRBJ2-5 TRBD1 TRBV7-9 CASSPIGQGNLGETQYF TGTGCCAGCAGCCCCATCGGACAGGGGAACCTCGGCGAGACCCAGTACTTC
once TRBJ1-5 TRBD1 TRBV28 CASRPTDRGRFNQPQHF TGTGCCAGCAGACCCACAGACAGGGGGAGATTTAATCAGCCCCAGCATTTT
NA TRBJ1-1 TRBD1 TRBV7-9 CASSPRTGGDGRTEAFF TGTGCCAGCAGCCCGAGGACAGGGGGCGACGGGCGAACTGAAGCTTTCTTT
NA TRBJ1-1 TRBD1 TRBV28 CASSGRGAQGAGYTEAFF TGTGCCAGCAGTGGGAGGGGGGCACAGGGGGCAGGGTACACTGAAGCTTTCTTT
NA TRBJ1-2 TRBD1 TRBV18 CASSPPLTGAVDGYTF TGTGCCAGCTCACCACCGCTAACAGGGGCGGTCGATGGCTACACCTTC
NA TRBJ2-1 TRBD1 TRBV6-5 CASSSGTDHYNEQFF TGTGCCAGCAGTTCTGGGACAGACCACTACAATGAGCAGTTCTTC
NA TRBJ2-7 NA TRBV21-1 CASSTARNRGSSYEQYF TGTGCCAGCAGCACCGCCCGGAACAGGGGGAGCTCCTACGAGCAGTACTTC
few TRBJ1-2 NA TRBV7-9 CASSLPAPQLYGYTF TGTGCCAGCAGCTTGCCGGCACCACAGCTATACGGCTACACCTTC
NA TRBJ1-2 TRBD1 TRBV4-1 CASSQPGQYGYTF TGCGCCAGCAGCCAACCGGGACAGTATGGCTACACCTTC
NA TRBJ2-3 NA TRBV18 CASSPPTHTDTQYF TGTGCCAGCTCACCACCGACACACACAGATACGCAGTATTTT
NA TRBJ2-7 NA TRBV5-1 CASSPGSLLYEQYF TGCGCCAGCAGCCCGGGTTCCCTTTTGTACGAGCAGTACTTC
few TRBJ2-5 TRBD1 TRBV7-8 CASSPRRDRRLWGTQYF TGTGCCAGCAGCCCGCGCCGGGACAGGCGTTTGTGGGGGACCCAGTACTTC
NA TRBJ2-7 NA TRBV11-3 CASSLTPTTYEQYF TGTGCCAGCAGCTTAACCCCAACTACCTACGAGCAGTACTTC